This record covers a single T cell receptor (beta chain). The entry originates in a study of cytomegalovirus exposure and HLA in healthy donors. Per germline, CDR1 MNHEY and CDR2 SVGAGI. The CDR3 length is 14 residues. With 0 bases removed from V and 9 bases from J, the gap between germline ends came to 15 bases. PCR involved 60 Vbeta and 13 Jbeta primers. Data came from immunoSEQ multiplex PCR; TCRdb stores just in-frame clones and leaves some out. Of 250,000 to 350,000 clones listed, approximately 90% were seen once; the top ten hold about 2.5%. The receptor's source is a woman under 30 in good health and CMV-seronegative. The sample taken for sequencing was PBMCs. The chain uses TRBV6-5 and TRBJ2-7, with D possibly TRBD1 on 5 matching bases. CDR3 amino acids: CASSYSATGDTQYF. In DNA form, the CDR3 reads TGTGCCAGCAGTTACTCGGCCACAGGTGATACGCAGTACTTC.